This T cell receptor (beta chain) was sequenced for a study of cytomegalovirus exposure and HLA in healthy donors. In the case of this clone: Its target is unknown.

Germline CDR1 SEHNR, CDR2 FQNEAQ (reference sequence). Trimming took 5 bases from V and 0 from J; bases not matched to a gene: 6. The CDR3 is 15 amino acids. Study-level points and caveats: In an earlier analysis, productive rearrangement rates for most beta V segments clustered near 87% or 30%.

PCR used 60 Vbeta primers and 13 Jbeta primers. TCRdb keeps only in-frame clones here, not all; method: immunoSEQ multiplex PCR. Of roughly 100,000 clones in the sample, about 76% were seen once. The chain links TRBV7-9 to TRBJ1-1; 7 bases align to TRBD1. This clonotype was sampled from a woman aged 40-49 years in good health and CMV-seronegative. Sequenced input: PBMCs. CDR3: CASSEIQGLNTEAFF. The CDR3 DNA reads TGTGCCAGCAGCGAAATACAGGGGTTGAACACTGAAGCTTTCTTT.